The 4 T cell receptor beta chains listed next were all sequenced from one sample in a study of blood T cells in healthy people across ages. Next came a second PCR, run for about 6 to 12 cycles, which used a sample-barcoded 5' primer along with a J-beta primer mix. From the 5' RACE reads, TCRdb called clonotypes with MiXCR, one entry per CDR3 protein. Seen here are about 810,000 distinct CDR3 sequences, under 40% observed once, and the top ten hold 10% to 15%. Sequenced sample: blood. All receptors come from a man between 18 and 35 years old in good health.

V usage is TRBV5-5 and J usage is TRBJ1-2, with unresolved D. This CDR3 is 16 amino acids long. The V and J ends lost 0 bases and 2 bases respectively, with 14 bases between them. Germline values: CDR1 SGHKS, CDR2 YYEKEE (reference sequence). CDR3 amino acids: CASSLEAVLSNYGYTF. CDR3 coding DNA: TGTGCCAGCAGCTTGGAGGCGGTTTTGTCGAACTATGGCTACACCTTC.

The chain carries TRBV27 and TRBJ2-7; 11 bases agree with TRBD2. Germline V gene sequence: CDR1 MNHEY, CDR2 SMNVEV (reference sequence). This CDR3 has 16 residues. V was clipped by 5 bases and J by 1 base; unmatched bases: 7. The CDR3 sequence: CASSPGLAEGSYEQYF. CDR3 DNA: TGTGCCAGCAGTCCGGGACTAGCGGAGGGATCCTACGAGCAGTACTTC.

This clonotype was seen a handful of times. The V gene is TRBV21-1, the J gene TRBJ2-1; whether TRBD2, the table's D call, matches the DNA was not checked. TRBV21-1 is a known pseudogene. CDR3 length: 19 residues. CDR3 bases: TGTGCCAGCAGCAAAGTGTCGGTAGGCCTAGCGGGGGGCCGGGATGAGCAGTTCTTC. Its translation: CASSKVSVGLAGGRDEQFF.

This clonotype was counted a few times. CDR3 nucleotides: TGCGCCAGCAGCTTCTCGGACAGCGAGGAGACCCAGTACTTC. Translating gives CASSFSDSEETQYF. This chain uses TRBV5-1 with TRBJ2-7, with a possible D match to TRBD1 (6 bases). Matching the DNA end better, TRBJ2-5 makes the J call doubtful. This CDR3 has 14 amino acids. Germline lookup yields CDR1 SGHRS and CDR2 YFSETQ.